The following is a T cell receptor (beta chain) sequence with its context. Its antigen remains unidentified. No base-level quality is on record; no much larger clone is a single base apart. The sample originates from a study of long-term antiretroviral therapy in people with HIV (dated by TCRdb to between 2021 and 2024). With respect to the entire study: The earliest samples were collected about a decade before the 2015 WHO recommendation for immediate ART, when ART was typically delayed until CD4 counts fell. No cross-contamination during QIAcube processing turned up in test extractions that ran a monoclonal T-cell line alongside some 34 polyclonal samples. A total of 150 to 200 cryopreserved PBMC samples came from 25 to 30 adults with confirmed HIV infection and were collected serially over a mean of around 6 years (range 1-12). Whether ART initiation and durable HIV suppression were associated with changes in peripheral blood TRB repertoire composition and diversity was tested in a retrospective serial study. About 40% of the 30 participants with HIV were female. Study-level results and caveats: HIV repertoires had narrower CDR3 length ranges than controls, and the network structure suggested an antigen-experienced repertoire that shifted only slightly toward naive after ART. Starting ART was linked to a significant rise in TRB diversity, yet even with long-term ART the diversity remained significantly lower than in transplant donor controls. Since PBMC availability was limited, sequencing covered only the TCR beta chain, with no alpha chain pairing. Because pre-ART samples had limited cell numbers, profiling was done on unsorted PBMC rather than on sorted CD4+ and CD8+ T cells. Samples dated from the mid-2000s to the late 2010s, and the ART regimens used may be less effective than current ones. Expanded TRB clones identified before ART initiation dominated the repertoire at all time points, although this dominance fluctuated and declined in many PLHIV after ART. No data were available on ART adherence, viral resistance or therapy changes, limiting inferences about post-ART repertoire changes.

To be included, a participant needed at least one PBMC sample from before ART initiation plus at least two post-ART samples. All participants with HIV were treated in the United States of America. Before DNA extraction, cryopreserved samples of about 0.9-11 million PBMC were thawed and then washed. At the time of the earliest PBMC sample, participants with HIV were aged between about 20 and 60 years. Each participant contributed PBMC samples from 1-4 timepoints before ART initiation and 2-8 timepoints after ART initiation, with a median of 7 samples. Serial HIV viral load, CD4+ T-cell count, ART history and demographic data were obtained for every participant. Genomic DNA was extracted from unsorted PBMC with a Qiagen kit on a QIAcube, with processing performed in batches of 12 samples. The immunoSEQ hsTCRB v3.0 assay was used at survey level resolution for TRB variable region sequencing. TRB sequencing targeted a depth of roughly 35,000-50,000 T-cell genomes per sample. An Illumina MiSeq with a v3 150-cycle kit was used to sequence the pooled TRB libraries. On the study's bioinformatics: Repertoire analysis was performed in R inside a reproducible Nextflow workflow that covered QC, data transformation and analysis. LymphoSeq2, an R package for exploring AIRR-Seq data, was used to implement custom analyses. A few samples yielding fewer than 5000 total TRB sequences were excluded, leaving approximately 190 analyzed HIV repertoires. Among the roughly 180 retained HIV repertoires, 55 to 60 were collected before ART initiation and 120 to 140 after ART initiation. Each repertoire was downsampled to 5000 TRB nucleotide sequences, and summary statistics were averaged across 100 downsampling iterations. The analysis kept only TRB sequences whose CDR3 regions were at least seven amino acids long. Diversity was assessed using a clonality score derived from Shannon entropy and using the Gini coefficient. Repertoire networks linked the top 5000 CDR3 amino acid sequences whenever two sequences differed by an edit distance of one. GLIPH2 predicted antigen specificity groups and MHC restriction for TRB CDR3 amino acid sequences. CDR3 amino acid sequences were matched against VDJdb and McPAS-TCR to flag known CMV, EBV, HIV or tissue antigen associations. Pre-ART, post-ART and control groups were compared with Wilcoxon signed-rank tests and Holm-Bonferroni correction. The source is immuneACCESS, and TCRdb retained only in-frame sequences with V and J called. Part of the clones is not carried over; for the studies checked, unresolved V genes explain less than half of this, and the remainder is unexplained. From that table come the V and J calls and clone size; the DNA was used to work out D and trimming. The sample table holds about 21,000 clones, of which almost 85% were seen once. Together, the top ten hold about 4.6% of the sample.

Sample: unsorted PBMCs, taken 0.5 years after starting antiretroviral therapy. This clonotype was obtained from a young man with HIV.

Read as DNA, the sequence is TGTGCCAGCAGCGGCCTTACGCAGTATTTT. Translated, it reads CASSGLTQYF. The sequence is built from TRBV9 and TRBJ2-3; the D gene remains uncertain. In the germline V gene, CDR1 corresponds to SGDLS and CDR2 to YYNGEE. The CDR3 sequence holds 10 residues, the cysteine and phenylalanine included. Only the CDR3 DNA is retained, 30 bases long and in frame from the first base. The junction carries 4 bases between V and J, which are trimmed by 3 bases and 8 bases respectively. With the rest looked up from the reference TRBV9 and TRBJ2-3 genes rather than sequenced, the full variable domain is DSGVTQTPKHLITATGQRVTLRCSPRSGDLSVYWYQQSLDQGLQFLIQYYNGEERAKGNILERFSAQQFPDLHSELNLSSLELGDSALYFCASSGLTQYFGPGTRLTVL.